The 23 T cell receptor beta chains given below trace back to one sample, sequenced in a study of metastatic and nonmetastatic thyroid tumors. TCRdb reanalyzed the PCR reads with MiXCR. Of 25,000 or so clones listed, roughly 24% are singletons. All patients reached thyroid surgery having received no treatment beforehand. Sequencing was carried out using blood. Receptors were obtained from a female donor with papillary thyroid cancer or a benign thyroid nodule (not recorded which). Some clones in this sample may be carry-over from other donors' samples.

The chain joins TRBV19 to TRBJ1-2; D remains ambiguous. The CDR3 runs to 13 residues. The germline V gene encodes CDR1 LNHDA and CDR2 SQIVND (reference sequence). V gave up 3 bases and J gave up 6 bases, with 11 bases separating them. This CDR3 reads CASSMGWTDGYTF. The CDR3 bases are TGTGCCAGTAGTATGGGGTGGACGGATGGCTACACCTTC. Using reference TRBV19 and TRBJ1-2 for the parts outside the CDR3, the full variable domain is DGGITQSPKYLFRKEGQNVTLSCEQNLNHDAMYWYRQDPGQGLRLIYYSQIVNDFQKGDIAEGYSVSREKKESFPLTVTSAQKNPTAFYLCASSMGWTDGYTFGSGTRLTVV.

The rearrangement uses TRBV6-1 and TRBJ1-1, with 7 nucleotides matching TRBD1. The CDR3 is 14 amino acids. Losses at the gene ends were 5 bases for V and 7 bases for J; bases not matched to a gene: 10. Germline V gives CDR1 MNHNS, CDR2 SASEGT. In DNA, the CDR3 is TGTGCCAGCAGTCGACCCGGGACAGCTAGTGAAGCTTTCTTT. It is translated as CASSRPGTASEAFF.

The chain joins TRBV2 to TRBJ2-7, with a possible D match to TRBD2 (6 bases). This CDR3 is 15 amino acids long. V was clipped by 2 bases and J by 12 bases, with 23 bases between them. Germline V gene lookup returns CDR1 SNHLY and CDR2 FYNNEI. In DNA form, the CDR3 reads TGTGCCAGCAGTGAAAGGCCTCCTAGCTGGAGGGCCTTGTACGTC. Its translation is CASSERPPSWRALYV.

The J gene is TRBJ2-1, the V gene TRBV7-8, with 7 bases identical to TRBD1. The CDR3 totals 15 residues. J lost 4 bases, V lost 5 bases, and 8 bases had no gene match. CDR1 SGHVS and CDR2 FQNEAQ come from the germline V gene. The CDR3 nucleotides are TGTGCCAGCAGCCAAGAAGGGGGCCTGTACAATGAGCAGTTCTTC. Its protein product is CASSQEGGLYNEQFF.

J is TRBJ2-3 and V is TRBV9; D is unclear. Germline values: CDR1 SGDLS, CDR2 YYNGEE. V was pared by 5 bases and J by 4 bases, with 14 bases between. The length of the CDR3 is 14 residues. Here the CDR3 reads CASSAPAEADTQYF. The CDR3 DNA is TGTGCCAGCAGTGCTCCCGCAGAAGCAGATACGCAGTATTTT.

This sequence joins TRBV11-2 and TRBJ2-7; no clear D. Germline V lookup: CDR1 SGHAT, CDR2 FQNNGV. The CDR3 totals 13 residues. V gave up 5 bases and J gave up 1 base, with 9 bases separating them. CDR3 DNA sequence: TGTGCCAGCAGCCAGCAGGAATCCTACGAGCAGTACTTC. Its translation is CASSQQESYEQYF. The full variable domain, with the rest looked up from reference TRBV11-2 and TRBJ2-7, is EAGVAQSPRYKIIEKRQSVAFWCNPISGHATLYWYQQILGQGPKLLIQFQNNGVVDDSQLPKDRFSAERLKGVDSTLKIQPAKLEDSAVYLCASSQQESYEQYFGPGTRLTVT.

This clone was recorded at least ten times. The chain uses TRBV20-1 and TRBJ2-5; D might be TRBD2 (6 bases). The CDR3 sequence is 14 residues long. The V and J ends lost 8 bases and 3 bases respectively, with 19 bases between them. Looked up from germline, CDR1 is DFQATT and CDR2 is SNEGSKA (reference sequence). CDR3 bases: TGCAGTTCAACTAGCAAAGGGAGGAAAGAGACCCAGTACTTC. The encoded protein is CSSTSKGRKETQYF.

There are many counts of this clone. The chain combines TRBV14 with TRBJ1-2, with D unclear. CDR3 length: 14 residues. The germline V gene encodes CDR1 SGHDN and CDR2 FVKESK. V shed 0 bases and J shed 5 bases, with 10 bases lying between them. DNA for the CDR3: TGTGCCAGCAGCCAAGATCATGTCGTTTATGGCTACACCTTC. Residues: CASSQDHVVYGYTF.

This clone counts as medium-sized. The chain recombines TRBV30 with TRBJ2-7; D unclear. Germline V gene sequence: CDR1 GTSNPN, CDR2 SVGIG (reference sequence). With 0 bases removed from V and 3 bases from J, the gap between germline ends came to 12 bases. CDR3 size: 14 residues. As DNA, the CDR3 is TGTGCCTGGAGTGTAGGCTCCAGTGGCTACGAGCAGTACTTC. Its translation: CAWSVGSSGYEQYF.

This clone was counted between two and nine times. The rearrangement uses TRBV25-1 and TRBJ1-1; D is ambiguous. The CDR3 covers 11 residues. Germline assignment: CDR1 MGHDK and CDR2 SYGVNS. The V end was cut by 7 bases, the J end by 2 bases, with 5 bases between. The CDR3 here is CASTFNTEAFF. The CDR3 nucleotides read TGTGCCAGCACTTTTAACACTGAAGCTTTCTTT.

This clone was seen at least ten times. The chain has TRBV5-1 and TRBJ1-1; no definite D call. Trimming removed 1 base from V and 7 bases from J, with 14 bases in between. From germline, CDR1 is SGHRS and CDR2 YFSETQ. The CDR3 consists of 14 residues. The CDR3 DNA sequence: TGCGCCAGCAGCTTGTCCTTTGAGGGAGGTGAAGCTTTCTTT. It encodes CASSLSFEGGEAFF.

A word on this clone: The CDR3 does not close with the conserved phenylalanine or tryptophan, likely indicating a read error. This chain links TRBV20-1 with TRBJ2-5, with D tentatively TRBD1 (6 bases). This CDR3 has 13 residues. Trimming took off 6 bases at V and 1 base at J, with 12 bases between the two ends. Germline assignment: CDR1 DFQATT and CDR2 SNEGSKA (reference sequence). The CDR3 region has the DNA TGCAGTGCCAAGAGACAGGTCCAAGAGACCCAGTACCTC. The encoded protein is CSAKRQVQETQYL.

This clone occurred many times. The chain combines TRBV11-2 with TRBJ1-1; no firm D call. The CDR3 contains 11 residues. V lost 4 bases and J 5 bases, leaving 5 bases between the germline ends. The germline V gene encodes CDR1 SGHAT and CDR2 FQNNGV. The CDR3 bases are TGTGCCAGCAGCTGGAGGACTGAAGCTTTCTTT. Its protein is CASSWRTEAFF.

This clone qualifies as medium-sized. V is TRBV6-1 and J is TRBJ2-7, with TRBD1 matching over 7 bases. The CDR3 loop spans 15 amino acids. J was trimmed by 2 bases and V by 3 bases; bases with no gene match: 7. Germline V gene sequence: CDR1 MNHNS, CDR2 SASEGT. DNA for the CDR3: TGTGCCAGCAGTGAGACAGGGTCCCCTACCTACGAGCAGTACGTC. Translation: CASSETGSPTYEQYV.

By frequency in the sample, this clone is medium-sized (0.01 to 0.1%). The V gene is TRBV19, the J gene TRBJ2-7; D not resolved. V dropped 0 bases and J dropped 3 bases, with 3 bases sitting between them. This CDR3 has 12 residues. The germline V gene encodes CDR1 LNHDA and CDR2 SQIVND (reference sequence). For the CDR3, the DNA is TGTGCCAGTAGTATAGAGGGCTACGAGCAGTACTTC. It specifies CASSIEGYEQYF.

As regards this clone: The conserved phenylalanine or tryptophan normally closing the CDR3 is absent here, so this likely arose from a read error. This sequence joins TRBV18 and TRBJ2-6; D gene uncertain. The germline V and J ends were trimmed by 2 bases and 0 bases, with 11 bases remaining between them. The CDR3 consists of 17 residues. In germline, CDR1 is KGHSH, CDR2 LQKENI. The CDR3 spells CASSPSRVRSGANVLTL. In nucleotides, the CDR3 is TGTGCCAGCTCACCATCACGGGTTCGCTCTGGGGCCAACGTCCTGACTTTA.

Worth noting for this clone: This may be a read error: a much more frequent sequence differs by one nucleotide. The chain employs TRBV7-9 and TRBJ1-4; TRBD1 might be the D (5 bases). The CDR3 loop spans 16 amino acids. Germline V lookup: CDR1 SEHNR, CDR2 FQNEAQ (reference sequence). Trimming cost V 1 base and J 8 bases, with 17 bases left between them. The CDR3 DNA reads as TGTGCCAGCAGCTTAGGGGTGGGCTCAAAGGGGGAAAAACTGTTTTTT. It encodes CASSLGVGSKGEKLFF.

This clone was detected only a few times. J is TRBJ2-3 and V is TRBV2; 11 positions agree with TRBD2. This CDR3 region has 15 residues. V was pared by 9 bases and J by 3 bases, with 8 bases of the junction left unmatched. Germline V gene lookup returns CDR1 SNHLY and CDR2 FYNNEI. This chain's CDR3 is CARTLAGGETDTQYF. In nucleotides, the CDR3 is TGTGCCAGAACATTAGCGGGAGGGGAAACAGATACGCAGTATTTT.

Judged by abundance, this clone is medium-sized. The chain links TRBV24-1 to TRBJ2-7, with a tentative D call TRBD1 (6 bases). The V end lost 4 bases, the J end lost 5 bases, and 11 bases lay between the germline ends. Germline CDR1 and CDR2: KGHDR and SFDVKD. The CDR3 contains 13 residues. The CDR3 reads CATSDTGSHEQYF. DNA for the CDR3: TGTGCCACCAGTGACACAGGGTCCCACGAGCAGTACTTC.

This sequence joins TRBV11-1 and TRBJ1-2, with D possibly matching TRBD1 (6 bases). This CDR3 comprises 16 residues. Germline CDR1 and CDR2: SGHAT and FQDESV (reference sequence). Deletions cut 1 base from V and 8 bases from J, with 20 bases between. Here the CDR3 reads CASSLGGSWGRGGYTF. The CDR3 DNA reads as TGTGCCAGCAGCTTAGGAGGATCCTGGGGGCGCGGAGGCTACACCTTC.

In this sample, this clone turned up a few times. The V gene is TRBV2, the J gene TRBJ2-2; D not certain. Trimming cost V 3 bases and J 2 bases, with 7 bases left between them. The CDR3 spans 14 residues. Germline lookup yields CDR1 SNHLY and CDR2 FYNNEI. CDR3 sequence (DNA): TGTGCCAGCAGTGACCAATCAAACACCGGGGAGCTGTTTTTT. It is translated as CASSDQSNTGELFF. Full variable domain (missing parts from reference TRBV2 and TRBJ2-2): EPEVTQTPSHQVTQMGQEVILRCVPISNHLYFYWYRQILGQKVEFLVSFYNNEISEKSEIFDDQFSVERPDGSNFTLKIRSTKLEDSAMYFCASSDQSNTGELFFGEGSRLTVL.

This clone was seen more than once but under ten times. V gene TRBV19 combines with J gene TRBJ2-2; weak D call: TRBD1 (8 bases). The CDR3 totals 18 residues. Between the trimmed V and J ends, which lost 3 bases and 8 bases, there was a span of 25 bases. The germline CDR1 and CDR2 sequences are LNHDA and SQIVND (reference sequence). The DNA for the CDR3 is TGTGCCAGTAGTATGCCCGGACAGGGAGGGTCGGTTGCTGGGGAGCTGTTTTTT. Translated, it gives CASSMPGQGGSVAGELFF. Drawing the rest from reference TRBV19 and TRBJ2-2, the complete variable domain is DGGITQSPKYLFRKEGQNVTLSCEQNLNHDAMYWYRQDPGQGLRLIYYSQIVNDFQKGDIAEGYSVSREKKESFPLTVTSAQKNPTAFYLCASSMPGQGGSVAGELFFGEGSRLTVL.

This clone was picked up many times. The chain has TRBV7-9 and TRBJ2-1, with unresolved D. The CDR3 extends over 14 amino acids. V lost 5 bases and J 5 bases, leaving 13 bases between the germline ends. Per germline, CDR1 SEHNR and CDR2 FQNEAQ (reference sequence). In DNA, the CDR3 is TGTGCCAGCAGCGGGCAGGTCGGGCACAATGAGCAGTTCTTC. This gives the protein CASSGQVGHNEQFF.